This T cell receptor beta chain was captured in a study of monozygotic twins with inflammatory bowel disease. Findings and limits, study-wide: A reduction in TCRbeta diversity (inverse Simpson) was seen in IBD patients relative to healthy co-twins. The data offered no way to tell different T cell subtypes apart. Clonotypes shared with others were fewer in IBD patients than in healthy twins, especially with disease activity.

The germline V gene has CDR1 SGHDT and CDR2 YYEEEE. The CDR3 runs 15 residues. In the case of this clonotype: What it binds is not known.

TCRdb reprocessed the 5' RACE reads and stores each CDR3 protein as one record, lacking DNA. The sample table includes 400,000 or so distinct CDR3 sequences. The J gene is TRBJ1-1, the V gene TRBV5-6. This receptor was obtained from a human donor with ulcerative colitis or Crohn's disease, or a healthy co-twin of an affected twin (not recorded which). What was sequenced was blood. This chain's CDR3 is CASSLAAGGWGEAFF.